The next 32 T cell receptor beta chains were all read from a single sample in a study of T cells after yellow fever vaccination (dated 2019 in TCRdb). This sample's treatment or condition label indicates: live attenuated yellow fever vaccine strain. The protocol used for the library was 5' RACE. The instrument given in TCRdb is Illumina NovaSeq 6000. The raw public data were reprocessed by TCRdb itself: fastp quality trimming at Q25, MiXCR clonotype calling, in-frame beta chains only. One record per CDR3 amino acid sequence lists the most common genes and DNA. Across this sample there are 250,000 to 400,000 distinct CDR3 sequences, with approximately 4% seen only once. The ten top clones hold approximately 25% of the sample. Sequencing used PBMCs, obtained 5 days after the yellow fever booster vaccination. The source is a man younger than 35 who received the YFV17D yellow fever vaccine.

The rearrangement uses TRBV7-2 and TRBJ2-2; D remains unclear. Germline V gene sequence: CDR1 SGHTA, CDR2 FQGNSA. Trimming took off 1 base at V and 0 bases at J, with 9 bases between the two ends. This CDR3 has 16 amino acids. The CDR3 loop is CASSLEPAANTGELFF. The CDR3 DNA reads as TGTGCCAGCAGCTTAGAGCCGGCGGCGAACACCGGGGAGCTGTTTTTT.

This clonotype was seen ten or more times. V and J are TRBV2 and TRBJ2-1; 9 bases are shared with TRBD1. This CDR3 contains 14 residues. CDR1 is SNHLY, CDR2 FYNNEI, per germline. Trimming took 7 bases from V and 5 from J; bases not matched to a gene: 6. For the CDR3, the DNA is TGTGCCAGCACACCGGGACAGGGTCACAATGAGCAGTTCTTC. This codes for CASTPGQGHNEQFF.

This chain links TRBV28 with TRBJ1-4; no clear D gene. The V and J ends lost 8 bases and 8 bases respectively, with 12 bases between them. The CDR3 sequence is 12 residues long. From germline, CDR1 is MDHEN and CDR2 SYDVKM. CDR3 amino acids: CASGQEVEKLFF. CDR3 coding DNA: TGTGCCAGCGGGCAGGAAGTAGAAAAACTGTTTTTT.

CDR3 DNA: TGCGCCAGCAGCTTGATCCGGGGGGTCACAGATACGCAGTATTTT. This translates into CASSLIRGVTDTQYF. The chain is built from TRBV5-1 and TRBJ2-3, with 7 bases that match TRBD2. This CDR3 comprises 15 residues. From germline, CDR1 is SGHRS and CDR2 YFSETQ. V shed 1 base, J shed 2 bases, and the junction held 4 bases outside the gene matches.

This clonotype was counted at least ten times. CDR3 nucleotide sequence: TGTGCCAGTAGTACCGGGGGCGGTACGCAGTATTTT. Protein product: CASSTGGGTQYF. The chain carries TRBV19 and TRBJ2-3, with D perhaps given as TRBD1 or TRBD2 (6 bases each). From germline, CDR1 is LNHDA and CDR2 SQIVND (reference sequence). The CDR3 loop spans 12 amino acids. The V end was cut by 4 bases, the J end by 8 bases, with 10 bases between.

This clonotype was found many times. The chain uses TRBV7-9 and TRBJ2-4; no clear D gene. Germline assignment: CDR1 SEHNR and CDR2 FQNEAQ (reference sequence). The ends were cut back, 5 bases at V and 14 bases at J, with 13 bases in the middle. This CDR3 comprises 11 residues. This CDR3 reads CASSRLGREYF. The CDR3 bases are TGTGCCAGCAGCCGGTTGGGTAGGGAGTACTTC.

In DNA form, the CDR3 reads TGTGCCAGCAGCCGCCGGACTAGCGGGGGGACTAGCACAGATACGCAGTATTTT. Translated, it gives CASSRRTSGGTSTDTQYF. The gene calls are TRBV7-2 and TRBJ2-3, with TRBD2 identical over 14 bases. This CDR3 is built from 18 residues. Germline trimming cut 5 bases from V and 0 bases from J; bases unmatched to any gene: 7. Germline values: CDR1 SGHTA, CDR2 FQGNSA.

This rearrangement joins TRBV6-1 to TRBJ2-2; D possibly uses TRBD1 or TRBD2 (5 bases each). V was shortened by 2 bases and J by 6 bases, with 10 bases between the two germline ends. The CDR3 runs 14 residues. Germline CDR1 and CDR2: MNHNS and SASEGT. CDR3 residues: CASSETRGAGELFF. DNA of the CDR3: TGTGCCAGCAGTGAAACAAGAGGGGCCGGGGAGCTGTTTTTT.

The chain carries TRBV6-5 and TRBJ2-2; 8 positions agree with TRBD1. V shed 7 bases and J 1 base; nucleotides not matched to a gene: 2. CDR3 length: 14 amino acids. From germline, CDR1 is MNHEY and CDR2 SVGAGI. CDR3 nucleotide sequence: TGTGCCAGCATAGGACAGGGGAACACCGGGGAGCTGTTTTTT. It yields the protein CASIGQGNTGELFF.

The genes are TRBV19 and TRBJ1-2, with D perhaps TRBD1 (5 bases). Germline V CDR1 and CDR2: LNHDA, SQIVND (reference sequence). V lost 6 bases, J lost 4 bases, and 18 bases lay in between. The length of the CDR3 is 15 residues. CDR3 region: CASRLYQAGLYGYTF. The CDR3 DNA reads as TGTGCCAGTAGATTATATCAGGCGGGACTCTATGGCTACACCTTC.

This clonotype was seen at least ten times. J is TRBJ1-5 and V is TRBV5-1; D is unresolved. The V gene lost 3 bases and the J gene lost 5 bases, with 12 bases spanning the gap. Germline V CDR1 and CDR2: SGHRS, YFSETQ. The CDR3 has 14 residues. CDR3 protein: CASSSTPADQPQHF. CDR3 in DNA: TGCGCCAGCAGCTCTACACCCGCGGATCAGCCCCAGCATTTT. Using reference TRBV5-1 and TRBJ1-5 for the parts outside the CDR3, the full variable domain is KAGVTQTPRYLIKTRGQQVTLSCSPISGHRSVSWYQQTPGQGLQFLFEYFSETQRNKGNFPGRFSGRQFSNSRSEMNVSTLELGDSALYLCASSSTPADQPQHFGDGTRLSIL.

The chain links TRBV20-1 to TRBJ2-7; D may be TRBD1 (6 bases). CDR1 and CDR2 (germline): DFQATT, SNEGSKA (reference sequence). V dropped 0 bases and J dropped 6 bases, with 21 bases sitting between them. This CDR3 region has 16 residues. The CDR3 loop is CSARDSGTPRSGEQYF. The CDR3 DNA is TGCAGTGCTAGAGATAGTGGGACACCCCGCTCCGGCGAGCAGTACTTC.

Written as DNA, the CDR3 is TGTGCCAGCAGCCTAGGTTGGGGGAACACTGAAGCTTTCTTT. This sequence encodes CASSLGWGNTEAFF. The rearrangement joins TRBV12-3 or TRBV12-4 to TRBJ1-1; no firm D call. Trimming removed 6 bases from V and 1 base from J, with 12 bases in between. The CDR3 has 14 amino acids.

V gene TRBV5-6 combines with J gene TRBJ1-3; D perhaps matches TRBD1 (6 bases). With 7 bases removed from V and 0 bases from J, the gap between germline ends came to 20 bases. This CDR3 is 17 amino acids long. Germline V gives CDR1 SGHDT, CDR2 YYEEEE. CDR3: CASSMTGQTYSGNTIYF. DNA for the CDR3: TGTGCCAGCTCGATGACAGGCCAAACTTACTCTGGAAACACCATATATTTT.

This clonotype was seen ten or more times. This rearrangement joins TRBV5-1 to TRBJ2-3, with 8 nucleotides matching TRBD1. The J segment lost 0 bases and the V segment lost 5 bases, leaving 5 bases of the junction unmatched. CDR3 size: 15 residues. Germline lookup yields CDR1 SGHRS and CDR2 YFSETQ. CDR3 DNA: TGCGCCAGCAGACGGACAGGGATGAGCACAGATACGCAGTATTTT. Protein sequence: CASRRTGMSTDTQYF.

This clonotype was seen ten or more times. The rearrangement joins TRBV7-2 to TRBJ2-5; 7 bases line up with TRBD1. J gave up 5 bases and V 1 base, and 4 bases lay outside the gene matches. There are 14 residues in the CDR3. Germline V gene sequence: CDR1 SGHTA, CDR2 FQGNSA. The CDR3 DNA reads as TGTGCCAGCAGCTTAGGAGGGGGCGTGGAGACCCAGTACTTC. Its translation is CASSLGGGVETQYF.

The genes are TRBV18 and TRBJ1-3, with D unresolved. The germline V gene has CDR1 KGHSH and CDR2 LQKENI. Trimming left V 5 bases short and J 0 bases short, with 8 bases between. The CDR3 length is 14 residues. The CDR3 sequence is CASSSANSGNTIYF. CDR3 nucleotide sequence: TGTGCCAGCTCATCGGCCAACTCTGGAAACACCATATATTTT.

This rearrangement joins TRBV4-2 to TRBJ2-7, with 8 bases fitting TRBD2. This CDR3 contains 14 residues. Germline assignment: CDR1 LGHNA and CDR2 YNFKEQ. The junction had 4 bases not matched to a gene; V was cut back by 0 bases and J by 6 bases. CDR3 coding DNA: TGTGCCAGCAGCCAAGAGGGGGCGGGGGGCGAGCAGTACTTC. Translation gives CASSQEGAGGEQYF.

The table lists this clonotype with many counts. The rearrangement joins TRBV7-9 to TRBJ2-1, with 13 bases aligning to TRBD2. The ends lost 1 base at V and 0 bases at J; junction bases unmatched: 3. CDR1 and CDR2 (germline): SEHNR, FQNEAQ (reference sequence). The CDR3 runs 18 residues. The CDR3 DNA is TGTGCCAGCAGCTTAGGACTAGCGGGGGGCAGCTCCTACAATGAGCAGTTCTTC. Residues: CASSLGLAGGSSYNEQFF. Full variable domain (rest looked up from reference TRBV7-9 and TRBJ2-1): DTGVSQNPRHKITKRGQNVTFRCDPISEHNRLYWYRQTLGQGPEFLTYFQNEAQLEKSRLLSDRFSAERPKGSFSTLEIQRTEQGDSAMYLCASSLGLAGGSSYNEQFFGPGTRLTVL.

This clonotype was observed a few times. J is TRBJ2-1 and V is TRBV5-1; 12 bases align to TRBD2. The CDR3 is made up of 15 amino acids. The ends lost 3 bases at V and 7 bases at J; junction bases unmatched: 5. The germline V gene has CDR1 SGHRS and CDR2 YFSETQ. This CDR3 reads CASSSTSGGRNEQFF. The CDR3, as DNA: TGCGCCAGCAGCTCGACTAGCGGGGGTCGGAATGAGCAGTTCTTC.

V and J are TRBV3-1 and TRBJ1-2, with 7 bases fitting TRBD1. The J segment lost 4 bases and the V segment lost 0 bases, leaving 5 bases of the junction unmatched. CDR1 and CDR2 (germline): LGHDT, YNNKEL (reference sequence). This CDR3 is 15 amino acids long. The CDR3 protein is CASSQDGGTAYGYTF. Written as DNA, the CDR3 is TGTGCCAGCAGCCAAGATGGGGGGACAGCCTATGGCTACACCTTC. The whole variable domain, remainder taken from reference TRBV3-1 and TRBJ1-2, is DTAVSQTPKYLVTQMGNDKSIKCEQNLGHDTMYWYKQDSKKFLKIMFSYNNKELIINETVPNRFSPKSPDKAHLNLHINSLELGDSAVYFCASSQDGGTAYGYTFGSGTRLTVV.

This clonotype was detected ten times or more. The V gene is TRBV10-1, the J gene TRBJ2-3; 7 bases match TRBD1. Unmatched junction bases numbered 11, after V lost 5 bases and J lost 0 bases. The germline V gene encodes CDR1 WNHNN and CDR2 SYGVQD (reference sequence). The CDR3 spans 17 residues. CDR3 sequence (DNA): TGCGCCAGCAGTCCTCACGCCGGGACAGTGAGCACAGATACGCAGTATTTT. Protein product: CASSPHAGTVSTDTQYF.

The chain joins TRBV27 to TRBJ2-4; 8 bases are a match to TRBD2. Trimming took 6 bases from V and 7 from J; bases not matched to a gene: 5. This CDR3 has 13 residues. CDR1 and CDR2 (germline): MNHEY, SMNVEV (reference sequence). CDR3 residues: CASRRGDRNIQYF. Here the CDR3 DNA reads TGTGCCAGCAGGCGGGGGGATCGTAACATTCAGTACTTC.

This clonotype was counted only a few times. This sequence joins TRBV4-3 and TRBJ2-4; D is perhaps TRBD2 (5 bases). V lost 0 bases and J lost 0, with 15 bases in between. The length of the CDR3 is 18 residues. Germline lookup yields CDR1 LGHNA and CDR2 YSLEER. CDR3 loop: CASSQEVAHRVAKNIQYF. The CDR3 DNA reads as TGCGCCAGCAGCCAAGAGGTAGCGCACCGAGTAGCCAAAAACATTCAGTACTTC.

This clonotype has ten or more counts. The chain joins TRBV5-1 to TRBJ2-3; 9 positions agree with TRBD1. CDR1 is SGHRS, CDR2 YFSETQ, per germline. This CDR3 comprises 16 residues. The J segment lost 2 bases and the V segment lost 4 bases, leaving 8 bases of the junction unmatched. This chain's CDR3 is CASSKTGTGTTDTQYF. The CDR3, as DNA: TGCGCCAGCAGCAAGACCGGGACAGGGACCACAGATACGCAGTATTTT.

This clonotype was seen many times. The rearrangement uses TRBV15 and TRBJ2-1, with 8 bases fitting TRBD1. Germline CDR1 and CDR2: LNHNV and YYDKDF (reference sequence). The CDR3 has 15 amino acids. The junction had 3 bases not matched to a gene; V was cut back by 4 bases and J by 1 base. The CDR3 spells CATSTRQGSYNEQFF. CDR3 DNA sequence: TGTGCCACCAGCACTAGACAGGGGTCCTACAATGAGCAGTTCTTC.

This clonotype has ten or more counts. V usage is TRBV7-8 and J usage is TRBJ2-7; TRBD1 matches at 11 bases. Germline CDR1 and CDR2: SGHVS and FQNEAQ. This CDR3 region has 14 residues. V lost 5 bases, J lost 5 bases, and 5 bases stayed unmatched. The CDR3 region is CASSPRDRGNEQYF. The CDR3 nucleotides read TGTGCCAGCAGCCCCAGGGACAGGGGGAACGAGCAGTACTTC.

This clonotype appeared a few times. CDR3: CASSLEASEAFF. Here the CDR3 DNA reads TGCGCCAGCAGCTTGGAAGCCTCTGAAGCTTTCTTT. This sequence joins TRBV5-1 and TRBJ1-1, with no clear D. V gave up 0 bases and J gave up 6 bases, with 6 bases separating them. From germline, CDR1 is SGHRS and CDR2 YFSETQ. There are 12 residues in the CDR3.

This clonotype was found a few times. The rearrangement joins TRBV20-1 to TRBJ2-2; TRBD2 matches at 9 bases. The germline gives CDR1 DFQATT, CDR2 SNEGSKA (reference sequence). This CDR3 is 17 amino acids long. Trimming took 0 bases from V and 3 from J; bases not matched to a gene: 8. This chain's CDR3 is CSARDLGRGGDTGELFF. In DNA, the CDR3 is TGCAGTGCTAGAGATCTCGGGCGGGGGGGCGACACCGGGGAGCTGTTTTTT.

This clonotype was counted many times. This rearrangement joins TRBV6-2 or TRBV6-3 to TRBJ2-3; 14 nucleotides line up with TRBD2. From germline, CDR1 is MNHEY and CDR2 SVGEGT. V was pared by 2 bases and J by 4 bases, with 5 bases of the junction left unmatched. CDR3 length equals 17 residues. The CDR3 coding sequence is TGTGCCAGCAGTTACCCCCAGACTAGCGGGGGGGCAGATACGCAGTATTTT. It is translated as CASSYPQTSGGADTQYF.

This clonotype was observed a handful of times. This sequence joins TRBV12-3 or TRBV12-4 and TRBJ1-1; D perhaps matches TRBD1 (5 bases). This CDR3 is 14 amino acids long. Deletions cut 8 bases from V and 1 base from J, with 14 bases between. The CDR3 DNA is TGTGCCAGCGGGACGAGTGGGACGAACACTGAAGCTTTCTTT. This gives the protein CASGTSGTNTEAFF.

The table lists this clonotype with many counts. V usage is TRBV5-5 and J usage is TRBJ2-2; D remains unclear. V shed 0 bases and J shed 4 bases, with 10 bases lying between them. The CDR3 covers 15 residues. Germline CDR1 reads SGHKS; CDR2 reads YYEKEE (reference sequence). The DNA for the CDR3 is TGTGCCAGCAGCTTGGAGGTACAGTTCACCGGGGAGCTGTTTTTT. This sequence encodes CASSLEVQFTGELFF. The full variable domain, completed using reference TRBV5-5 and TRBJ2-2, is DAGVTQSPTHLIKTRGQQVTLRCSPISGHKSVSWYQQVLGQGPQFIFQYYEKEERGRGNFPDRFSARQFPNYSSELNVNALLLGDSALYLCASSLEVQFTGELFFGEGSRLTVL.